This T cell receptor beta chain is from a study of radiation and T cells in renal cell carcinoma (dated by TCRdb to between 2020 and 2021). Study-wide context: The samples were obtained from a clinical trial, where primary renal cell carcinomas were treated with 15 Gy stereotactic body radiation therapy and then removed by nephrectomy 4 weeks afterward. TCR beta sequencing covered approximately 51 samples in total, comprising some 25 tumors and roughly 27 peripheral blood samples. Across all 53 samples, several million unique CDR3 nucleotide sequences encoding about 2.4 million unique CDR3 amino acid sequences were identified. What the research found in general, with its limitations: Dynamics of the blood repertoire were not tracked past 4 weeks after treatment. Because no pretreatment tumor biopsies were available, whether clonotypes were present in the tumor at baseline could not be determined. In blood, the top tumor clonotypes increased from baseline to 2 weeks after radiation and then shrank by 4 weeks, which suggests a temporary expansion of tumor-resident clones. Effects of radiation dose or scheduling on the TCR repertoire could not be addressed with the single-armed trial design.

The time point label, read with the paper, signifies: baseline pretreatment blood. The treatment or condition label of this sample denotes: 15 Gy SBRT to primary tumor, nephrectomy 4 weeks later. To follow tumor-enriched clonotypes, serial peripheral blood was collected from radiation-treated patients at baseline and at 2 weeks and 4 weeks after SBRT. All patients had renal cell carcinoma with clear cell pathology. Genomic DNA for TCR sequencing was prepared using the QIAamp DNA Blood Mini Kit (Qiagen). Samples were included in the analyses only if all quality control checks were passed. Notes on this clone: Its binding antigen is unknown. No clone much larger than this one lies a single base away; base qualities are absent.

The immunoSEQ kit was used, according to the manufacturer's recommendations, to generate TCR beta libraries from genomic DNA. To prepare libraries, a first multiplex PCR with proprietary primers was run, followed by a second PCR that added unique barcodes, and a bead cleanup was done after each round. A positive control reaction and a negative control reaction, both provided in the kit, were run with every batch of samples. The final libraries were assessed on an Agilent 4200 TapeStation D1000 ScreenTape, pooled by volume, and quantified by qPCR. An Illumina NextSeq500 fitted with a MidOutput 150-cycle cartridge performed the sequencing, running 156 Read1 cycles and 15 Index1 cycles with the kit's custom primers. The pooled library was loaded at roughly 0.93 pM, with a roughly 22% PhiX control spiked in. The original pipeline was this. Vendor-processed data were analyzed in R, with a clonotype defined as all T cells sharing the same CDR3 nucleotide sequence. In the clone abundance analyses, frequencies were normalized to the 10,000 most abundant clones in each sample. Public T cell clones, averaging fewer than five per sample, were removed before analysis. Tumor-enriched and baseline blood-enriched clonotypes were defined by at least a 32-fold difference in abundance between compartments. Clonotypes expanded or contracted between blood time points were identified with a beta-binomial differential abundance model. Similarity between tumor and blood repertoires was quantified using the Baroni-Urbani and Buser coefficient, and groups were compared with two-tailed Wilcoxon tests in R. TCRdb took this table from immuneACCESS and kept in-frame rearrangements with V and J called. Such tables lack part of the clones; where checked against another copy, unresolved V genes explain under half of the gap, and the rest is unexplained. D and trimming come from the DNA, and the V and J calls and clone size come from that table. The sample table records 150,000 or so clones; about 85% of these occur just once. The ten largest clonotypes hold around 4% of the sample.

V and J lose 3 bases and 8 bases, and a span of 14 bases separates them. Reading from cysteine to phenylalanine, the CDR3 counts 15 amino acids. Solely the CDR3 DNA is kept, with 45 bases framed from the first base. As encoded in the germline V gene, CDR1 is MDHEN while CDR2 is SYDVKM. The sequence derives from a woman in her 70s with renal cell carcinoma. This chain joins TRBV28 to TRBJ1-6; the D gene is perhaps TRBD1, from 5 matching bases. The sample here was blood, taken from a patient whose treatment included radiotherapy and nephrectomy. The CDR3 reads CASSFRSLGDSPLHF. DNA sequence: TGTGCCAGCAGTTTTAGGTCGTTGGGGGATTCACCCCTCCACTTT.